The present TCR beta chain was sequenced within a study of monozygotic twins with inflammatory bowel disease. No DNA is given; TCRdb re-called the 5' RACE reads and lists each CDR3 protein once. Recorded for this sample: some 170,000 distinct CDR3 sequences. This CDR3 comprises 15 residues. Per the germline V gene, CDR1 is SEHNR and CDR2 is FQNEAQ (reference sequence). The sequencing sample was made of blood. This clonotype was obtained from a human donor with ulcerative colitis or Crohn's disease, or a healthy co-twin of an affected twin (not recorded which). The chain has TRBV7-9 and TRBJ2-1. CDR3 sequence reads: CASSLYGTSYNEQFF.